The entry below describes one T cell receptor (beta chain). Its antigen is currently unknown. 60 Vbeta and 13 Jbeta primers were used in PCR. Assay: immunoSEQ multiplex PCR; the TCRdb copy retains only in-frame clones and omits some. The sample lists 160,000 or so clones, roughly four fifths seen once, with about 4% in the top ten. The data belong to a study of cytomegalovirus exposure and HLA in healthy donors. Turning to the study itself: Early on, a data release was issued that held roughly 80 million unique TCRs from HLA-typed donors. Study conclusions and caveats: CMV serostatus was the only recorded immune exposure for donors. Researchers catalogued some 160 TCR beta chains as cytomegalovirus-associated. Several top significant clusters appeared, in a later analysis, to be linked to common viral pathogens.

With V trimmed by 6 bases and J by 2 bases, 9 bases remained unmatched. The CDR3 extends over 15 amino acids. The V gene's germline CDR1 is MNHNY and CDR2 SVGAGI (reference sequence). The clonotype comes from a man aged 50 or older in good health and CMV-seropositive. Material: PBMCs. The chain combines TRBV6-6 with TRBJ2-5, with 7 bases lining up with TRBD2. Here the CDR3 DNA reads TGTGCCAGCAGCCCCGAGCGGGGTAGGCAAGAGACCCAGTACTTC. This gives the protein CASSPERGRQETQYF.